A single sample gave rise to the 26 T cell receptor beta chains below, sequenced in a study of OX40 agonist ivuxolimab in advanced cancers. Only in-frame clones appear in the TCRdb table, and some are missing; sequencing was by immunoSEQ multiplex PCR. The data hold under 85,000 clones, with around 84% observed a single time. The source material was CD4+ or CD8+ T cells sorted from blood, sampled in a trial of the OX40 agonist ivuxolimab. The source is an adult with an advanced solid tumor such as melanoma, head and neck, liver or kidney cancer.

The V gene is TRBV5-1, the J gene TRBJ2-1; D not certain. This CDR3 comprises 11 residues. V was pared by 1 base and J by 12 bases, with 8 bases between. Germline V gives CDR1 SGHRS, CDR2 YFSETQ. This CDR3 reads CASSLPSTQFF. The CDR3 DNA reads TGCGCCAGCAGCTTGCCGAGCACGCAGTTCTTC.

This chain joins TRBV6-5 and TRBJ1-1, with a tentative D call TRBD1 (6 bases). The V gene lost 6 bases and the J gene lost 3 bases, with 14 bases spanning the gap. CDR1 is MNHEY, CDR2 SVGAGI, per germline. This CDR3 is 14 amino acids long. CDR3 region: CASSRLTGYTEAFF. CDR3 DNA: TGTGCCAGCAGCCGCCTTACAGGGTACACTGAAGCTTTCTTT.

The chain carries TRBV7-8 and TRBJ2-7; 10 bases fit TRBD1. The germline CDR1 and CDR2 sequences are SGHVS and FQNEAQ. This CDR3 comprises 15 residues. After removal of 3 bases from V and 7 bases from J, the junction contained 9 bases not matched to a gene. CDR3 in amino acids: CASSFPTGGYAEQYF. DNA for the CDR3: TGTGCCAGCAGCTTCCCGACAGGGGGCTACGCGGAGCAGTACTTC.

The chain combines TRBV6-5 with TRBJ2-7; no definite D call. V was trimmed by 0 bases and J by 7 bases, leaving 16 bases between them. The CDR3 is 15 residues long. Germline V CDR1 and CDR2: MNHEY, SVGAGI. Here the CDR3 reads CASSYSGQNLREQYF. CDR3 DNA: TGTGCCAGCAGTTACTCAGGGCAGAACCTTAGGGAGCAGTACTTC.

This clone was seen only once. The chain links TRBV10-3 to TRBJ1-1; 9 bases map to TRBD1. The junction had 13 bases not matched to a gene; V was cut back by 6 bases and J by 5 bases. This CDR3 spans 16 amino acids. Germline V gives CDR1 ENHRY, CDR2 SYGVKD. The CDR3 DNA reads TGTGCCATCAGCGAAAGACAGGGGGACCCAAGAACTGAAGCTTTCTTT. The encoded protein is CAISERQGDPRTEAFF.

The chain employs TRBV13 and TRBJ2-2, with D perhaps TRBD2 (5 bases). The germline CDR1 and CDR2 sequences are PRHDT and FYEKMQ (reference sequence). The germline V and J ends were trimmed by 2 bases and 7 bases, with 11 bases remaining between them. This CDR3 has 14 amino acids. This chain's CDR3 is CASSLMSGFGELFF. The DNA for the CDR3 is TGTGCCAGCAGCTTAATGAGCGGATTCGGGGAGCTGTTTTTT. The entire variable domain, with the rest obtained from reference TRBV13 and TRBJ2-2, is as follows: AAGVIQSPRHLIKEKRETATLKCYPIPRHDTVYWYQQGPGQDPQFLISFYEKMQSDKGSIPDRFSAQQFSDYHSELNMSSLELGDSALYFCASSLMSGFGELFFGEGSRLTVL.

The V gene is TRBV7-2, the J gene TRBJ2-2; possible D gene TRBD1, 6 bases. From germline, CDR1 is SGHTA and CDR2 FQGNSA. The CDR3 has 15 residues. V lost 2 bases and J 3 bases, leaving 10 bases between the germline ends. CDR3 sequence reads: CASSLIGGYTGELFF. In DNA, the CDR3 is TGTGCCAGCAGCTTAATAGGGGGATACACCGGGGAGCTGTTTTTT.

The chain is built from TRBV11-3 and TRBJ2-3, with D tentatively TRBD2 (7 bases). From germline, CDR1 is SGHNT and CDR2 YENEEA. Between the trimmed V and J ends, which lost 2 bases and 0 bases, there was a span of 12 bases. The CDR3 extends over 16 amino acids. The CDR3 sequence: CASSLRGGRSTDTQYF. CDR3 bases: TGTGCCAGCAGCTTAAGGGGGGGGAGGAGCACAGATACGCAGTATTTT.

This chain joins TRBV12-5 and TRBJ2-1; 7 bases are a match to TRBD1. The CDR3 has 16 residues. V lost 0 bases and J lost 8; bases outside the gene matches: 10. CDR1 LGHNT and CDR2 FRNRAP come from the germline V gene. The CDR3 spells CASGLVRSPTGDEQFF. The CDR3 DNA is TGTGCTAGTGGTTTGGTACGGTCACCTACAGGGGATGAGCAGTTCTTC.

The V call is TRBV4-3, the J call TRBJ2-6; 7 bases map to TRBD1. The CDR3 runs to 18 residues. J gave up 0 bases and V 5 bases, and 10 bases lay outside the gene matches. Germline-derived CDR1 and CDR2 are LGHNA and YSLEER. This chain's CDR3 is CASSDTGTAYSGANVLTF. In DNA, the CDR3 is TGCGCCAGCAGCGACACCGGGACAGCCTACTCTGGGGCCAACGTCCTGACTTTC.

The chain couples TRBV19 to TRBJ2-3; possibly TRBD2 for D (8 bases). This CDR3 has 18 residues. Germline loops: CDR1 LNHDA, CDR2 SQIVND (reference sequence). The V and J ends lost 6 bases and 0 bases respectively, with 22 bases between them. The CDR3 protein is CASSPWGTRGRSTDTQYF. The CDR3 DNA sequence: TGTGCCAGTAGCCCCTGGGGGACTAGGGGGCGAAGCACAGATACGCAGTATTTT.

J is TRBJ1-2 and V is TRBV4-3; no firm D call. Trimming left V 0 bases short and J 6 bases short, with 14 bases between. The CDR3 sequence is 15 residues long. The germline V gene encodes CDR1 LGHNA and CDR2 YSLEER. DNA for the CDR3: TGCGCCAGCAGCCAAGATGAATCCAGGTGGGATGGCTACACCTTC. It is translated as CASSQDESRWDGYTF.

The chain uses TRBV27 and TRBJ2-1; 12 nucleotides align to TRBD2. The ends lost 2 bases at V and 8 bases at J; junction bases unmatched: 13. Per the germline V gene, CDR1 is MNHEY and CDR2 is SMNVEV (reference sequence). The CDR3 consists of 18 residues. CDR3 in amino acids: CASSLTRGLAGRWDEQFF. CDR3 sequence (DNA): TGTGCCAGCAGTTTAACCCGTGGACTAGCGGGAAGGTGGGATGAGCAGTTCTTC.

The V and J genes are TRBV7-9 and TRBJ1-1; D not resolved. Trimming shortened V by 1 base and J by 6 bases, and 15 bases separated the two germline ends. CDR1 SEHNR and CDR2 FQNEAQ come from the germline V gene (reference sequence). This CDR3 has 15 amino acids. This chain's CDR3 is CASSLGWVSGAEAFF. As DNA, the CDR3 is TGTGCCAGCAGCTTAGGATGGGTCTCGGGCGCTGAAGCTTTCTTT. Supplemented by reference TRBV7-9 and TRBJ1-1, the full variable domain reads DTGVSQNPRHKITKRGQNVTFRCDPISEHNRLYWYRQTLGQGPEFLTYFQNEAQLEKSRLLSDRFSAERPKGSFSTLEIQRTEQGDSAMYLCASSLGWVSGAEAFFGQGTRLTVV.

This clone showed up just once. This chain links TRBV11-3 with TRBJ2-2; possibly TRBD1 or TRBD2 for D (5 bases each). Trimming left V 0 bases short and J 4 bases short, with 18 bases between. From germline, CDR1 is SGHNT and CDR2 YENEEA. The CDR3 has 18 amino acids. CDR3 nucleotides: TGTGCCAGCAGCTTAGAGGTGGGACCCCATTCGGGCACCGGGGAGCTGTTTTTT. It is translated as CASSLEVGPHSGTGELFF.

The V gene is TRBV12-1, the J gene TRBJ1-3. TRBV12-1 is classified as a pseudogene. The CDR3 runs 16 residues. The CDR3 sequence: CASSGFVGGSGNTIYF. In DNA form, the CDR3 reads TGTGCCAGCAGCGGATTTGTTGGTGGCTCTGGAAACACCATATATTTT.

The chain is built from TRBV6-1 and TRBJ1-2, with D unresolved. The CDR3 is made up of 13 amino acids. Germline assignment: CDR1 MNHNS and CDR2 SASEGT. V dropped 5 bases and J dropped 3 bases, with 10 bases sitting between them. The DNA for the CDR3 is TGTGCCAGCAGTAAAGGAGGAGACTATGGCTACACCTTC. Translated: CASSKGGDYGYTF.

This clone was picked up a small number of times. This chain connects TRBV27 to TRBJ2-7, with 9 bases identical to TRBD2. V shed 3 bases, J shed 4 bases, and the junction held 13 bases outside the gene matches. The germline CDR1 and CDR2 sequences are MNHEY and SMNVEV (reference sequence). This CDR3 region has 17 residues. The DNA of the CDR3 is TGTGCCAGCAGTTTCAGAGCGTATAGCGGGAGTAGGTACGAGCAGTACTTC. This translates into CASSFRAYSGSRYEQYF.

The CDR3 reads CASSLGGSGRVSAYEQYF. As DNA, the CDR3 is TGTGCCAGCAGCTTGGGGGGTAGCGGGAGGGTTTCGGCCTACGAGCAGTACTTC. V usage is TRBV5-4 and J usage is TRBJ2-7; TRBD2 aligns across 11 bases. Trimming at V came to 0 bases and at J to 2 bases, leaving 10 bases not matched to a gene. This CDR3 region has 18 residues. Germline V gene data show CDR1 as SGHNT and CDR2 as YYREEE (reference sequence).

This clone was recorded once. The chain has TRBV6-1 and TRBJ1-1; perhaps TRBD1 as D (6 bases). The germline gives CDR1 MNHNS, CDR2 SASEGT. The CDR3 consists of 13 residues. The V end lost 3 bases, the J end lost 11 bases, and 16 bases lay between the germline ends. CDR3 coding DNA: TGTGCCAGCAGTGACAGGGGAATATGGCAGGCTTTCTTT. Amino acids: CASSDRGIWQAFF.

This chain joins TRBV7-8 and TRBJ1-1; D is possibly TRBD1 (5 bases). Trimming took 3 bases from V and 1 from J, leaving 9 bases between them. The CDR3 totals 14 residues. The germline gives CDR1 SGHVS, CDR2 FQNEAQ. The CDR3 reads CASSFAGRNTEAFF. CDR3 bases: TGTGCCAGCAGCTTCGCAGGGCGGAACACTGAAGCTTTCTTT.

The sample holds one count of this clone. The rearrangement uses TRBV27 and TRBJ1-2, with 7 bases identical to TRBD1. CDR1 is MNHEY and CDR2 is SMNVEV in the germline V gene (reference sequence). V trimming: 6 bases; J trimming: 2 bases; junction bases outside the gene matches: 0. The CDR3 covers 12 residues. CDR3 DNA: TGTGCCAGCAGGGACAGGAACTATGGCTACACCTTC. It specifies CASRDRNYGYTF.

The rearrangement uses TRBV9 and TRBJ2-5; 10 bases fit TRBD2. CDR1 is SGDLS, CDR2 YYNGEE, per germline. This CDR3 region has 15 residues. V lost 3 bases to trimming and J lost 5 bases; unmatched junction nucleotides: 7. The DNA of the CDR3 is TGTGCCAGCAGCGCAGTAGCGGGGGGAGGGGAGACCCAGTACTTC. This gives the protein CASSAVAGGGETQYF. The full variable domain, rest sourced from reference TRBV9 and TRBJ2-5, is DSGVTQTPKHLITATGQRVTLRCSPRSGDLSVYWYQQSLDQGLQFLIQYYNGEERAKGNILERFSAQQFPDLHSELNLSSLELGDSALYFCASSAVAGGGETQYFGPGTRLLVL.

The rearrangement uses TRBV6-5 and TRBJ2-3; the D gene is possibly TRBD2 (7 bases). CDR3 length equals 15 residues. Germline V gene lookup returns CDR1 MNHEY and CDR2 SVGAGI. V lost 7 bases to trimming and J lost 6 bases, with 20 bases between them. As DNA, the CDR3 is TGTGCCAGCATCGCAAGGGGAGAGGGGGGGGATACGCAGTATTTT. This sequence encodes CASIARGEGGDTQYF.

CDR3 sequence: CASSPGSGTTDTQYF. DNA for the CDR3: TGTGCCAGCAGCCCAGGGAGCGGCACCACAGATACGCAGTATTTT. The V call is TRBV7-9, the J call TRBJ2-3, with D perhaps given as TRBD1 or TRBD2 (5 bases each). CDR1 SEHNR and CDR2 FQNEAQ come from the germline V gene (reference sequence). Trimming pared 5 bases from V and 2 bases from J, leaving 14 bases between. The CDR3 extends over 15 amino acids.

As DNA, the CDR3 is TGCGCCAGCACCCGTACCGGGACAGGGGCGTCCTACGAGCAGTACTTC. Protein product: CASTRTGTGASYEQYF. The rearrangement joins TRBV5-1 to TRBJ2-7, with 10 bases aligning to TRBD1. The CDR3 runs to 16 residues. Germline V lookup: CDR1 SGHRS, CDR2 YFSETQ. The junction had 10 bases not matched to a gene; V was cut back by 6 bases and J by 1 base.